This entry features one T cell receptor (beta chain) sequence. The data derive from a study of technical replicates of blood from a few donors. This table comes from immunoSEQ multiplex PCR, and its TCRdb copy is limited to in-frame clones, with some not included. Of 75,000 to 90,000 clones listed, 85% to 95% are singletons. What was sequenced was T cells isolated from PBMCs. The TCR sequence derives from a human donor in good health.

CDR3 loop: CASSDPKGGQGIDTQYF. The CDR3, as DNA: TGTGCCAGCAGCGACCCAAAAGGGGGACAGGGGATAGATACGCAGTATTTT. The V gene is TRBV9, the J gene TRBJ2-3, with 10 bases aligning to TRBD1. Losses at the gene ends were 3 bases for V and 5 bases for J; bases not matched to a gene: 12. Germline V CDR1 and CDR2: SGDLS, YYNGEE. The CDR3 loop spans 17 amino acids.